This T cell receptor beta chain was captured by sequencing in a study of blood T cell repertoires in COVID-19. Across the whole study: Italy, Spain and the United States were the sources of the convalescent and acute COVID-19 samples. PBMCs, B-cell-depleted T cells, or T cells were the source of the cDNA or gDNA that made up the material.

Germline loops: CDR1 SGHRS, CDR2 YFSETQ. This CDR3 spans 13 amino acids. V shed 0 bases and J shed 8 bases, with 11 bases lying between them. In the original processing: By means of reference gene primer amplification, nucleated cell counts were estimated. Clones were sequenced by immunoSEQ multiplex PCR, and TCRdb holds only the in-frame ones, with some missing. The DNA gave D and trimming, while V, J and clone size come from that table. The data hold approximately 28,000 clones, with around nine tenths observed a single time. The rearrangement links TRBV5-1 to TRBJ1-2; perhaps TRBD1 as D (6 bases). This receptor was obtained from a man in his sixties or seventies with active or convalescent COVID-19. The source material was peripheral blood. Written as DNA, the CDR3 is TGCGCCAGCAGCTTGGACAGGGTGTCCGGCTACACCTTC. Amino acid sequence: CASSLDRVSGYTF.